This entry lists 17 T cell receptor beta chains sequenced from one sample in a study of lung T cells in sarcoidosis with Löfgren's syndrome. TCRdb re-derived calls from the reads in MiXCR, one entry per CDR3 protein. The data hold some 19,000 distinct CDR3 sequences, with approximately 22% observed a single time. The sequenced sample consisted of CD4+ T cells from bronchoalveolar lavage. The receptors here all came from a human donor with sarcoidosis (Löfgren's syndrome or another form), or a control subject (not recorded which).

The V and J genes are TRBV6-6 and TRBJ2-1; D may match TRBD1 or TRBD2 (5 bases each). The germline V gene has CDR1 MNHNY and CDR2 SVGAGI (reference sequence). CDR3 length: 16 amino acids. Trimming took off 6 bases at V and 8 bases at J, with 23 bases between the two ends. For the CDR3, the DNA is TGTGCCAGCAGCCCCCGGCTGGCTAACGGGGACGATGAGCAGTTCTTC. Translated, it gives CASSPRLANGDDEQFF.

This chain uses TRBV20-1 with TRBJ2-7; 8 bases map to TRBD1. Germline trimming cut 1 base from V and 0 bases from J; bases unmatched to any gene: 5. The CDR3 length is 15 residues. Per germline, CDR1 DFQATT and CDR2 SNEGSKA (reference sequence). CDR3 residues: CSARAGTGLSYEQYF. The CDR3 nucleotides read TGCAGTGCTAGAGCTGGGACAGGCCTCTCCTACGAGCAGTACTTC.

This clonotype was counted only a few times. In DNA form, the CDR3 reads TGTGCCAGCAGCCCGCGTGGTAGCGGGAAAAACTACGAGCAGTACTTC. Translated, it gives CASSPRGSGKNYEQYF. The chain uses TRBV5-4 and TRBJ2-7, with 8 positions matching TRBD2. Germline CDR1 reads SGHNT; CDR2 reads YYREEE (reference sequence). This CDR3 comprises 16 residues. After removal of 4 bases from V and 3 bases from J, the junction contained 12 bases not matched to a gene.

The V gene is TRBV10-3, the J gene TRBJ1-3, with D hard to call. Trimming removed 6 bases at V and 4 bases at J, with 19 bases between. The CDR3 sequence is 16 residues long. Germline CDR1 ENHRY, CDR2 SYGVKD. As DNA, the CDR3 is TGTGCCATCAGCGACCCGGGCAAAGATAGAGGAAACACCATATATTTT. It translates to CAISDPGKDRGNTIYF.

This clonotype qualifies as medium-sized. The chain is built from TRBV20-1 and TRBJ1-1, with D possibly being TRBD1 (6 bases). The CDR3 has 13 amino acids. Looked up from germline, CDR1 is DFQATT and CDR2 is SNEGSKA (reference sequence). V lost 4 bases and J lost 5, with 14 bases in between. CDR3 nucleotide sequence: TGCAGTGCTACTGACACAGGGCCGACTGAAGCTTTCTTT. This translates into CSATDTGPTEAFF.

As concerns this clonotype: A much larger clone differs from this one at a single base, so this may be a read error. This sequence joins TRBV6-1 and TRBJ2-7, with TRBD1 matching over 11 bases. Germline CDR1 is MNHNS and CDR2 is SASEGT. The ends lost 8 bases at V and 4 bases at J; junction bases unmatched: 4. The CDR3 covers 13 residues. CDR3 amino acids: CASGRDRGYEQYF. DNA for the CDR3: TGTGCCAGCGGTCGGGACAGGGGGTACGAGCAGTACTTC.

This clonotype was observed at least ten times. The chain recombines TRBV6-2 or TRBV6-3 with TRBJ2-1; D gene uncertain. V lost 0 bases to trimming and J lost 9 bases, with 6 bases between them. Per germline, CDR1 MNHEY and CDR2 SVGEGT. The CDR3 spans 12 residues. This chain's CDR3 is CASSYSGPEQFF. The CDR3 DNA reads as TGTGCCAGCAGTTACTCGGGTCCTGAGCAGTTCTTC.

The sample holds a few counts of this clonotype. The rearrangement uses TRBV4-1 and TRBJ2-1, with 7 bases fitting TRBD2. The CDR3 has 17 residues. Germline CDR1 and CDR2: MGHRA and YSYEKL. V lost 2 bases and J lost 1; bases outside the gene matches: 8. CDR3 nucleotide sequence: TGCGCCAGCAGCCAACCCGGGAGGAGGGGATCCTACAATGAGCAGTTCTTC. Protein product: CASSQPGRRGSYNEQFF.

This clonotype came up many times. This chain joins TRBV11-2 and TRBJ2-5; D is perhaps TRBD1 (6 bases). The CDR3 runs to 15 residues. The germline V and J ends were trimmed by 4 bases and 2 bases, with 14 bases remaining between them. Per the germline V gene, CDR1 is SGHAT and CDR2 is FQNNGV. This CDR3 is CASSSRTELQETQYF. The CDR3, as DNA: TGTGCCAGCAGCTCTCGGACAGAGTTACAAGAGACCCAGTACTTC.

The chain combines TRBV29-1 with TRBJ2-1; D might be TRBD1 or TRBD2, each matching 5 bases. The CDR3 is 14 residues long. The V gene lost 5 bases and the J gene lost 0 bases, with 11 bases spanning the gap. Germline CDR1 and CDR2: SQVTM and ANQGSEA. The CDR3 nucleotides are TGCAGCGTTATATGGGGGAGCTCCTACAATGAGCAGTTCTTC. As protein: CSVIWGSSYNEQFF.

The chain combines TRBV30 with TRBJ2-7; D is possibly TRBD1 (6 bases). The germline gives CDR1 GTSNPN, CDR2 SVGIG (reference sequence). V lost 4 bases to trimming and J lost 2 bases, with 15 bases between them. CDR3 length: 14 residues. The CDR3 DNA sequence: TGTGCCTGGAAGGTCACAGGGACCCCCTACGAGCAGTACTTC. This sequence encodes CAWKVTGTPYEQYF.

Remarks on this clonotype: This may come from a read error, since a much larger clone is one base off. V usage is TRBV20-1 and J usage is TRBJ2-3; unclear D gene. V lost 0 bases and J lost 2, with 6 bases in between. The CDR3 spans 13 residues. Germline lookup yields CDR1 DFQATT and CDR2 SNEGSKA (reference sequence). The CDR3 DNA sequence: TGCAGTGCTAGAGAGCGGCTCACAGATACGCAGTATTTT. The encoded protein is CSARERLTDTQYF.

This clonotype turned up a few times. A much more abundant neighbour one base away suggests this may be a read error. This chain connects TRBV7-2 to TRBJ2-3, with D perhaps assigned TRBD1 or TRBD2 (5 bases each). Germline CDR1 and CDR2: SGHTA and FQGNSA. CDR3 length: 15 residues. CDR3 DNA sequence: TGTGTCAGCAGCTTACGGGGCAGCAGCACAGATACGCAGTATTTT. Residues: CVSSLRGSSTDTQYF.

Within the sample, this clonotype is medium-sized. V gene TRBV27 combines with J gene TRBJ1-2, with no clear D. This CDR3 contains 14 residues. V was trimmed by 4 bases and J by 10 bases, leaving 19 bases between them. Germline lookup yields CDR1 MNHEY and CDR2 SMNVEV (reference sequence). The CDR3 protein is CASSSLSGLYFYTF. In DNA form, the CDR3 reads TGTGCCAGCAGTTCCCTTTCAGGTCTATATTTCTACACCTTC.

This clonotype is labeled medium-sized. The gene calls are TRBV20-1 and TRBJ2-3; 7 bases agree with TRBD2. The germline V gene has CDR1 DFQATT and CDR2 SNEGSKA (reference sequence). V dropped 1 base and J dropped 4; count of bases not matched to a gene: 2. CDR3 length equals 13 residues. The CDR3 is CSARGAGADTQYF. In DNA form, the CDR3 reads TGCAGTGCTAGAGGGGCGGGAGCAGATACGCAGTATTTT.

This clonotype was recorded a few times. This may arise from a read error, as a much more abundant clone is one base away. V is TRBV7-2 and J is TRBJ2-7, with D possibly being TRBD2 (6 bases). The ends were cut back, 5 bases at V and 7 bases at J, with 18 bases in the middle. Germline CDR1 reads SGHTA; CDR2 reads FQGNSA. The CDR3 is 14 amino acids. The CDR3 loop is CASSRGLSGGEQYF. The CDR3 coding sequence is TGTGCCAGCAGCAGGGGTCTTTCCGGGGGAGAGCAGTACTTC.

Notes on this clonotype: A much larger clone sits a single nucleotide away, making a read error possible. This chain links TRBV20-1 with TRBJ2-2; D remains unclear. The germline V and J ends were trimmed by 2 bases and 7 bases, with 11 bases remaining between them. The CDR3 loop spans 13 amino acids. Germline CDR1 is DFQATT and CDR2 is SNEGSKA (reference sequence). CDR3 DNA sequence: TGCAGTGCTAGAACAAGGGTAAGCGGGGAGCTGTTTTTT. Translating it yields CSARTRVSGELFF.